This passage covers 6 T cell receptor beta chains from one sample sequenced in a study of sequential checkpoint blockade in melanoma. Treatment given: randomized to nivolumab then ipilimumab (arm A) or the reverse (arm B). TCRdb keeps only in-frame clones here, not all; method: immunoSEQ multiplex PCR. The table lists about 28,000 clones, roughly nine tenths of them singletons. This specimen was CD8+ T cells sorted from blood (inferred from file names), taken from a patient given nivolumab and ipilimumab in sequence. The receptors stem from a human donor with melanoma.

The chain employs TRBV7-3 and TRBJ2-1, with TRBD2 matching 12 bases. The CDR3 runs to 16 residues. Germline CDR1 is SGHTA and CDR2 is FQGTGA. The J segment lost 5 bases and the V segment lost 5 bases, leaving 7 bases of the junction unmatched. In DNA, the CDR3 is TGTGCCAGCAGCGACCCGCTAGCGGGAGGGAACAATGAGCAGTTCTTC. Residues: CASSDPLAGGNNEQFF.

CDR3 nucleotide sequence: TGTGCCAGCAGTGCAACCGGGACTCGCTCCTACGAGCAGTACGTC. It is translated as CASSATGTRSYEQYV. The rearrangement links TRBV6-5 to TRBJ2-7; possible D gene TRBD2, 6 bases. CDR1 is MNHEY, CDR2 SVGAGI, per germline. The CDR3 spans 15 residues. The germline V and J ends were trimmed by 5 bases and 0 bases, with 14 bases remaining between them.

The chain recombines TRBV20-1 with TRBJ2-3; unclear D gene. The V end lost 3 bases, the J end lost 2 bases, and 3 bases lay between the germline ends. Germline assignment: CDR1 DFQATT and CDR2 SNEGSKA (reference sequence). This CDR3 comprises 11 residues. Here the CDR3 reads CSASNTDTQYF. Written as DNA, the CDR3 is TGCAGTGCTAGTAACACAGATACGCAGTATTTT.

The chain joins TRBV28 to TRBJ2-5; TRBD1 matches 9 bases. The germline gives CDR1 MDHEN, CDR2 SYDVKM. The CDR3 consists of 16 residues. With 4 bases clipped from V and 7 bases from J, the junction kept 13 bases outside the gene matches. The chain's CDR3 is CASSYRGQVPGGTQYF. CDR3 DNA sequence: TGTGCCAGCAGTTACAGGGGGCAGGTCCCGGGGGGGACCCAGTACTTC.

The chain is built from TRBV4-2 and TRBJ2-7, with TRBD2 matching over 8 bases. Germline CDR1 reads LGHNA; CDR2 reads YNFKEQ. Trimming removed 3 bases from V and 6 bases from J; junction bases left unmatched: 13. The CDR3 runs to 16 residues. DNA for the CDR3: TGTGCCAGCAGCCAGCCCTGGGGACTAGGAGTTCCCGAGCAGTACTTC. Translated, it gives CASSQPWGLGVPEQYF.

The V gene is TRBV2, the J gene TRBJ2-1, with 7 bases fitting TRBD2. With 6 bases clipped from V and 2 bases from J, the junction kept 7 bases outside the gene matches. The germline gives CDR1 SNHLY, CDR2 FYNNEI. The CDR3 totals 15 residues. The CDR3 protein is CASRHGGGAYNEQFF. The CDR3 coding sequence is TGTGCCAGCAGACATGGGGGAGGGGCCTACAATGAGCAGTTCTTC.